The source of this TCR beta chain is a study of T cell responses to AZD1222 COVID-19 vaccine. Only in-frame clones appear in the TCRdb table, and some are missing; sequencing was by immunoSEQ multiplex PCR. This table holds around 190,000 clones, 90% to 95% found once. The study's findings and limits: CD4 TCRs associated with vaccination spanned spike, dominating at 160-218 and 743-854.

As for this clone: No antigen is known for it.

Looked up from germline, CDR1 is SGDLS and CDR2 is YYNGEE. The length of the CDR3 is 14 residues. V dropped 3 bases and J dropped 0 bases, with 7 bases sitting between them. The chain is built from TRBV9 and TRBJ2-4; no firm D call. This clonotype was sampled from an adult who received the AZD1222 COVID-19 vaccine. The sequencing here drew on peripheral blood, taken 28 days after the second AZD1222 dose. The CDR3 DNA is TGTGCCAGCAGCGGGCAAGTAGCCAAAAACATTCAGTACTTC. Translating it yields CASSGQVAKNIQYF.